These 13 T cell receptor beta chains were sequenced from one sample in a study of regulatory T cells in long-lasting Graves disease. As to time point: persistent/refractory GD, antithyroid drugs over 5 years with positive TRAb. PBMC-extracted RNA yielded the TCR library. Arm-PCR with iRepertoire HTBI primers amplified the CDR3 regions for these TCR beta libraries. TCRdb reanalysed the multiplex PCR reads using MiXCR and keeps one entry per CDR3 protein. The repertoire holds 650,000 to 850,000 distinct CDR3 sequences, with around 30% as singletons. The sample consisted of peripheral blood mononuclear cells (PBMCs), taken when the disease was refractory, from a patient treated with antithyroid drugs. Receptor source: a female donor with Graves disease.

The chain joins TRBV20-1 to TRBJ1-5; tentatively, D is TRBD1 (5 bases). V lost 3 bases to trimming and J lost 2 bases, with 11 bases between them. In germline, CDR1 is DFQATT, CDR2 SNEGSKA (reference sequence). The CDR3 totals 14 residues. CDR3 protein: CSARGGPRNQPQHF. DNA for the CDR3: TGCAGTGCTAGGGGGGGACCGCGCAATCAGCCCCAGCATTTT.

J is TRBJ2-7 and V is TRBV6-1, with a tentative D call TRBD2 (5 bases). The germline CDR1 and CDR2 sequences are MNHNS and SASEGT. V lost 6 bases to trimming and J lost 5 bases, with 20 bases between them. The CDR3 has 15 amino acids. CDR3 residues: CASSRAGITVDEQYF. DNA of the CDR3: TGTGCCAGCAGCCGAGCCGGGATAACCGTTGACGAGCAGTACTTC.

V gene TRBV29-1 combines with J gene TRBJ1-2; TRBD1 agrees at 7 bases. V lost 5 bases and J lost 0; bases outside the gene matches: 9. Germline V lookup: CDR1 SQVTM, CDR2 ANQGSEA. The CDR3 loop spans 15 amino acids. The CDR3 protein is CSVSELGGANYGYTF. Here the CDR3 DNA reads TGCAGCGTTTCGGAATTAGGGGGCGCTAACTATGGCTACACCTTC.

This clonotype has at least ten counts. The rearrangement links TRBV18 to TRBJ1-1; D gene ambiguous. Germline CDR1 and CDR2: KGHSH and LQKENI. V was cut by 1 base and J by 7 bases, with 7 bases left in between. The CDR3 sequence is 12 residues long. CDR3 nucleotide sequence: TGTGCCAGCTCACCACGCGGCTATGAAGCTTTCTTT. The encoded protein is CASSPRGYEAFF.

The chain employs TRBV9 and TRBJ2-7; the match to TRBD2 covers 10 bases. Germline V gene data show CDR1 as SGDLS and CDR2 as YYNGEE. After removal of 4 bases from V and 2 bases from J, the junction contained 6 bases not matched to a gene. CDR3 size: 15 residues. CDR3 DNA: TGTGCCAGCAGCCCCCAGCGGGAGGGTCCCTACGAGCAGTACTTC. It codes for CASSPQREGPYEQYF.

This clonotype turned up a few times. The chain joins TRBV12-3 or TRBV12-4 to TRBJ2-7; D may match TRBD1 or TRBD2 (5 bases each). Trimming took off 4 bases at V and 3 bases at J, with 10 bases between the two ends. The CDR3 extends over 13 amino acids. CDR3 loop: CASSWGSFYEQYF. The DNA for the CDR3 is TGTGCCAGCAGTTGGGGGTCCTTCTACGAGCAGTACTTC.

The chain combines TRBV6-1 with TRBJ2-7; weak D call: TRBD1 (5 bases). CDR3 length: 13 residues. Germline CDR1 and CDR2: MNHNS and SASEGT. The V and J ends lost 6 bases and 4 bases respectively, with 13 bases between them. CDR3 nucleotide sequence: TGTGCCAGCAGGGACACAGCACCTTACGAGCAGTACTTC. Protein sequence: CASRDTAPYEQYF.

The chain recombines TRBV13 with TRBJ1-1; D is perhaps TRBD1 (5 bases). The CDR3 is 12 residues long. Trimming removed 4 bases at V and 8 bases at J, with 11 bases between. Germline V gene lookup returns CDR1 PRHDT and CDR2 FYEKMQ (reference sequence). The CDR3 region has the DNA TGTGCCAGCAGCTCGAGGGGAAGGGAAGCTTTCTTT. This sequence encodes CASSSRGREAFF.

This clonotype was recorded at least ten times. The V and J genes are TRBV2 and TRBJ2-2; D ambiguous. CDR3 length equals 15 residues. CDR1 is SNHLY and CDR2 is FYNNEI in the germline V gene. Between the trimmed V and J ends, which lost 2 bases and 6 bases, there was a span of 13 bases. DNA for the CDR3: TGTGCCAGCAGTGAAACTCCCCCAGATCCCGGGGAGCTGTTTTTT. Residues: CASSETPPDPGELFF.

This clonotype was detected a few times. The chain combines TRBV6-1 with TRBJ1-2; D gene ambiguous. The CDR3 sequence is 16 residues long. CDR1 and CDR2 from the germline V gene are MNHNS and SASEGT. V lost 6 bases to trimming and J lost 2 bases, with 19 bases between them. In DNA form, the CDR3 reads TGTGCCAGCAGATTTTGGGAGGGTTCGTTGAACTATGGCTACACCTTC. Protein product: CASRFWEGSLNYGYTF.

This clonotype was seen at least ten times. The rearrangement uses TRBV5-1 and TRBJ2-7, with 8 positions matching TRBD1. V dropped 0 bases and J dropped 0; count of bases not matched to a gene: 5. Germline V gene sequence: CDR1 SGHRS, CDR2 YFSETQ. This CDR3 region has 16 residues. The CDR3 reads CASSLAWDRSSYEQYF. The CDR3 coding sequence is TGCGCCAGCAGCTTGGCCTGGGACAGGAGCTCCTACGAGCAGTACTTC.

This clonotype was counted at least ten times. An end of the junction does not agree with germline; a read error may underlie this. The V and J genes are TRBV2 and TRBJ2-1; TRBD2 matches 8 bases. The CDR3 is made up of 12 amino acids. Germline V lookup: CDR1 SNHLY, CDR2 FYNNEI. DNA for the CDR3: TGTGCCAGCAGTGCGGGGGGACTAGTGGAAGTCTTC. Encoded protein: CASSAGGLVEVF.

The J gene is TRBJ1-2, the V gene TRBV7-9; weak D call: TRBD1 (6 bases). The CDR3 spans 16 residues. Trimming cost V 1 base and J 1 base, with 13 bases left between them. Germline V gene data show CDR1 as SEHNR and CDR2 as FQNEAQ (reference sequence). The CDR3 DNA reads as TGTGCCAGCAGCTTAGGGGGGACAAATATTAACTATGGCTACACCTTC. It specifies CASSLGGTNINYGYTF.